The rows below give T cell receptor beta chains drawn from one sample of a study of Tregs in tolerant kidney transplant recipients. The repertoire was sequenced with immunoSEQ multiplex PCR; TCRdb's copy has only in-frame clones and lacks some. The sample comprises some 68,000 clones, roughly 89% of which are singletons, and more than 4% rests with the top ten. The sample taken for sequencing was CD4+ T cells from blood. These receptors were obtained from a human donor in good health. Both conserved end residues are part of each CDR3. A D gene is named only where the DNA matches it firmly. Clone size is stated in some rows and not others, as once, few, many or a class when expanded.

J gene | clone size | V gene | D gene | CDR3 DNA | CDR3 protein
TRBJ2-7 | once | TRBV4-3 | NA | TGCGCCAGCAGCCAAGGGAGGGGGGGCTACGAGCAGTACTTC | CASSQGRGGYEQYF
TRBJ2-2 | NA | TRBV9 | NA | TGTGCCAGCAGCGTATCTCGGGGGCAGGAGAACACCGGGGAGCTGTTTTTT | CASSVSRGQENTGELFF
TRBJ2-7 | NA | TRBV28 | NA | TGTGCCAGCAGTTTTTCGTGGTCAGGACTAACCTACGAGCAGTACTTC | CASSFSWSGLTYEQYF
TRBJ2-1 | NA | TRBV18 | NA | TGTGCCAGCTCGCAGATCCACGGGGGGCGGGTAACCAATGAGCAGTTCTTC | CASSQIHGGRVTNEQFF
TRBJ2-3 | NA | TRBV11-3 | TRBD2 | TGTGCCAGCAGCTTCGAAGCGGGAGGAGGAGATACGCAGTATTTT | CASSFEAGGGDTQYF
TRBJ1-2 | NA | TRBV4-1 | NA | TGCGCCAGCAGCCAAGATGGGCAGAACTATGGCTACACCTTC | CASSQDGQNYGYTF
TRBJ1-5 | NA | TRBV5-5 | TRBD1 | TGTGCCAGCAGCTTTTCAGGGGGGGATCAGCCCCAGCATTTT | CASSFSGGDQPQHF
TRBJ2-5 | once | TRBV29-1 | NA | TGCAGCGTTGAAAAGTCGCTAGAGACCCAGTACTTC | CSVEKSLETQYF
TRBJ2-7 | NA | TRBV6-5 | NA | TGTGCCAGCACCCACGGGTCGGCGGGGGAGCAGTACTTC | CASTHGSAGEQYF
TRBJ2-5 | once | TRBV2 | NA | TGTGCCAGCAGTCCCGGTCCACAGAGGGGAGAGACCCAGTACTTC | CASSPGPQRGETQYF
TRBJ2-1 | NA | TRBV11-3 | NA | TGTGCCAGCAGCTTACAGGGAAACGTCTACAATGAGCAGTTCTTC | CASSLQGNVYNEQFF
TRBJ2-2 | NA | TRBV6-5 | NA | TGTGCCAGCAGCCGAGACGTCTGGGTGTTTTTT | CASSRDVWVFF
TRBJ2-7 | medium-sized | TRBV19 | TRBD2 | TGTGCCAGTAGCTCGGGACTAGCGGGCGCAACGACCTACGAGCAGTACTTC | CASSSGLAGATTYEQYF
TRBJ2-2 | few | TRBV20-1 | NA | TGCAGTGCTCCGAACACCGGGGAGCTGTTTTTT | CSAPNTGELFF
TRBJ1-6 | NA | TRBV7-9 | NA | TGTGCCAGCAGCCCCATGGCGGGGAACCATTCACCCCTCCACTTT | CASSPMAGNHSPLHF
TRBJ2-5 | NA | TRBV5-8 | TRBD1 | TGTGCCAGCAGCTCGACAGGGGCCCGGGAGACCCAGTACTTC | CASSSTGARETQYF
TRBJ2-2 | NA | TRBV9 | TRBD2 | TGTGCCAGCAGCGACGCGGGAGGTCCCGGGGAGCTGTTTTTT | CASSDAGGPGELFF
TRBJ2-7 | NA | TRBV7-2 | NA | TGTGCCAGCAGCTTAGAAGGTACCTACGAGCAGTACTTC | CASSLEGTYEQYF
TRBJ1-3 | NA | TRBV6-6 | NA | TGTGCCAGCAGTTACGGCAAGGCTGGAAACACCATATATTTT | CASSYGKAGNTIYF
TRBJ2-1 | NA | TRBV7-2 | NA | TGTGCCAGCAGCTTTGCCAATGAGCAGTTCTTC | CASSFANEQFF
TRBJ1-4 | NA | TRBV11-1 | TRBD1 | TGTGCCAGCAGCTTTCGGCAGGGGGCGACTAATGAAAAACTGTTTTTT | CASSFRQGATNEKLFF
TRBJ1-2 | NA | TRBV7-8 | NA | TGTGCCAGCAGCTTAGGAAGGGTCTTTTCTAGGTCCTTC | CASSLGRVFSRSF
TRBJ2-7 | once | TRBV4-2 | NA | TGTGCCAGCAGCCCCCTAGGGACTTCCTACGAGCAGTACTTC | CASSPLGTSYEQYF
TRBJ2-7 | NA | TRBV5-1 | TRBD2 | TGCGCCAGCAGCTTGGGCCCTCTAGCGGGGGCGTACGAGCAGTACTTC | CASSLGPLAGAYEQYF
TRBJ1-1 | NA | TRBV29-1 | NA | TGCAGCGTTGGGAAGGTGACCGGGGATGGTGAAGCTTTCTTT | CSVGKVTGDGEAFF
TRBJ1-5 | NA | TRBV19 | TRBD1 | TGTGCCAGTAGAGGGACAGGGGTGGGTCAGCCCCAGCATTTT | CASRGTGVGQPQHF
TRBJ1-2 | once | TRBV7-2 | NA | TGTGCCAGCAGGGGAAGGTCCCCGGATGGCTACACCTTC | CASRGRSPDGYTF
TRBJ1-5 | NA | TRBV28 | NA | TGTGCCAGCAGTTTTTCGACTTGGTCTCAGCCCCAGCATTTT | CASSFSTWSQPQHF
TRBJ1-6 | NA | TRBV14 | NA | TGTGCCAGCAGCCTGATAGCCCCAGGGAGGGATTCACCCCTCCACTTT | CASSLIAPGRDSPLHF
TRBJ2-7 | NA | TRBV15 | NA | TGTGCCACCAGCAGAGAAGTCTACGAGCAGTACTTC | CATSREVYEQYF
TRBJ1-5 | NA | TRBV2 | NA | TGTGCCAGCAGCGGTACCGGGGCGGCTAGCAATCAGCCCCAGCATTTT | CASSGTGAASNQPQHF
TRBJ1-5 | NA | TRBV27 | NA | TGTGCCAGCAGTTTTGCCCCGACCGGGACATATAGCAATCAGCCCCAGCATTTT | CASSFAPTGTYSNQPQHF
TRBJ2-7 | NA | TRBV11-3 | TRBD2 | TGTGCCAGCAGCTTTATGGCGGGAGAATACGAGCAGTACTTC | CASSFMAGEYEQYF
TRBJ1-1 | NA | TRBV28 | NA | TGTGCCAGCAGTCCGTCAGGGCTGGGGAACACTGAAGCTTTCTTT | CASSPSGLGNTEAFF
TRBJ2-5 | NA | TRBV20-1 | TRBD2 | TGCAGTGCTAGGGGGGGGGAGACCCAGTACTTC | CSARGGETQYF
TRBJ1-5 | once | TRBV6-6 | TRBD1 | TGTGCCAGCAGCACCGACAGGGGTAGGAATCAGCCCCAGCATTTT | CASSTDRGRNQPQHF
TRBJ2-3 | NA | TRBV28 | NA | TGTGCCAGCAGTCTCCCTAGCGCTATCACAGATACGCAGTATTTT | CASSLPSAITDTQYF
TRBJ2-3 | once | TRBV19 | TRBD1 | TGTGCCAGTAGTCCCTGGACAGGTCCCACAGATACGCAGTATTTT | CASSPWTGPTDTQYF
TRBJ2-5 | NA | TRBV9 | TRBD2 | TGTGCCAGCAGCGTAGCCGGACTAGCGCAACAAGAGACCCAGTACTTC | CASSVAGLAQQETQYF
TRBJ2-6 | NA | TRBV9 | TRBD2 | TGTGCCAGCACCCTAGGCGGGGGGGCCAGAGGGGCCAACGTCCTGACTTTC | CASTLGGGARGANVLTF
TRBJ1-1 | NA | TRBV19 | NA | TGTGCCAGTAGTACTCCCTTCGGACAGAAGAACACTGAAGCTTTCTTT | CASSTPFGQKNTEAFF
TRBJ1-1 | NA | TRBV10-3 | NA | TGTGCCATCAGGACGACAGCGAACACTGAAGCTTTCTTT | CAIRTTANTEAFF
TRBJ1-5 | NA | TRBV2 | NA | TGTGCCAGCAACAGGGAGGGCAATCAGCCCCAGCATTTT | CASNREGNQPQHF
TRBJ2-7 | NA | TRBV11-3 | TRBD2 | TGTGCCAGCAGCTTAGGCCCACTAGCGAGTGAGCAGTACTTC | CASSLGPLASEQYF
TRBJ1-1 | NA | TRBV18 | NA | TGTGCCAGCTCAACCTCAGAGAACACTGAAGCTTTCTTT | CASSTSENTEAFF
TRBJ2-2 | NA | TRBV7-3 | TRBD2 | TGTGCCAGCAGCTCCCTGCGGGGGGTCACCGGGGAGCTGTTTTTT | CASSSLRGVTGELFF
TRBJ1-1 | NA | TRBV2 | NA | TGTGCCAGCATCAAGTTGAACACTGAAGCTTTCTTT | CASIKLNTEAFF
TRBJ2-2 | NA | TRBV10-3 | TRBD1 | TGTGCCATCAGTGGGGCAACAGGGGGCATCAGGACCGGGGAGCTGTTTTTT | CAISGATGGIRTGELFF